This is a list of T cell receptor beta chains from one sample in a study of early T cells in non-severe SARS-CoV-2 infection. TCRdb used MiXCR to reprocess the 5' RACE reads, holding one entry per CDR3 protein. The sample consists of tens of thousands of distinct CDR3 sequences, roughly 8% of them appearing once. Sequenced: whole blood. The receptor source for this set is an adult who was a healthcare worker with PCR-confirmed SARS-CoV-2 infection or an uninfected control (not recorded which). Each CDR3 is given with its conserved first and last residue. The D gene is left open where the match is weak. Clone size is stated in some rows and not others, as once, few, many or a class when expanded.

V	J	size	D	length	CDR3	DNA
TRBV6-1	TRBJ1-1	.	.	11	CASNGGTEAFF	TGTGCCAGCAACGGCGGGACTGAAGCTTTCTTT
TRBV5-1	TRBJ2-6	.	TRBD2	18	CASSPRGGYFSGANVLTF	TGCGCCAGCAGCCCCCGGGGGGGTTACTTTTCTGGGGCCAACGTCCTGACTTTC
TRBV7-6	TRBJ2-5	many	.	14	CASSRRQVQETQYF	TGTGCCAGCAGCCGGAGACAAGTCCAAGAGACCCAGTACTTC
TRBV5-4	TRBJ2-1	many	TRBD2	17	CASSLVLLAGSRNEQFF	TGTGCCAGCAGCTTGGTCCTACTAGCGGGGAGTCGAAATGAGCAGTTCTTC
TRBV29-1	TRBJ2-2	.	.	11	CSVAGTGELFF	TGCAGCGTTGCTGGAACCGGGGAGCTGTTTTTT
TRBV20-1	TRBJ2-4	many	TRBD1	16	CSARDYSGTGEDIQYF	TGCAGTGCTAGAGATTATTCGGGGACAGGGGAAGACATTCAGTACTTC
TRBV20-1	TRBJ2-2	few	TRBD1	16	CSASLDRGRDGGELFF	TGCAGTGCTAGTCTGGACAGGGGGCGCGATGGCGGGGAGCTGTTTTTT
TRBV19	TRBJ1-6	many	.	17	CASSPRGFTARNSPLHF	TGTGCCAGTAGTCCCCGGGGATTCACCGCGAGGAATTCACCCCTCCACTTT
TRBV25-1	TRBJ1-2	many	TRBD1	15	CASSTTGLGTSGYTF	TGTGCCAGCAGTACGACAGGGCTGGGTACTAGTGGCTACACCTTC
TRBV6-1	TRBJ2-3	.	.	14	CASSVIGLPDTQYF	TGTGCCAGCAGTGTGATTGGGCTGCCAGATACGCAGTATTTT
TRBV7-8	TRBJ2-1	few	TRBD2	19	CASSRSGLAGGPSYNEQFF	TGTGCCAGCAGCCGAAGCGGACTAGCGGGGGGTCCCTCCTACAATGAGCAGTTCTTC
TRBV11-2	TRBJ2-7	many	TRBD2	14	CASGTSGASLEQYF	TGTGCCAGCGGCACTAGCGGGGCCTCTTTGGAGCAGTACTTC
TRBV7-9	TRBJ2-7	few	.	21	CASSPSGGPRFLKRESYEQYF	TGTGCCAGCAGCCCAAGTGGGGGACCGCGGTTCCTGAAACGAGAATCCTACGAGCAGTACTTC
TRBV7-9	TRBJ2-1	few	.	15	CASSLAWAGENEQFF	TGTGCCAGCAGCTTAGCATGGGCAGGGGAGAATGAGCAGTTCTTC
TRBV7-2	TRBJ2-1	many	TRBD2	15	CASSPRGGRWNEQFF	TGTGCCAGCAGCCCGCGGGGGGGCCGTTGGAATGAGCAGTTCTTC
TRBV13	TRBJ2-7	few	.	14	CASSLAGLSYEQYF	TGTGCCAGCAGCTTGGCGGGCCTCTCCTACGAGCAGTACTTC
TRBV15	TRBJ2-7	.	TRBD1	16	CATSRDRPRQGDEQYF	TGTGCCACCAGCAGAGATCGGCCCAGACAGGGAGACGAGCAGTACTTC
TRBV2	TRBJ2-1	.	.	17	CASSRAAGGSSYNEQFF	TGTGCCAGCAGCCGGGCCGCCGGTGGCAGCTCCTACAATGAGCAGTTCTTC
TRBV7-2	TRBJ1-3	many	.	13	CASSVGRRNTIYF	TGTGCCAGCAGCGTCGGGCGACGAAACACCATATATTTT